A single sample is the source of the 14 T cell receptor beta chains below, sequenced in a study of metastatic and nonmetastatic thyroid tumors (dated by TCRdb to 2019 to 2021). Before undergoing thyroid surgery, none of the patients had been given any kind of treatment. Libraries were built with PCR. Instrument used: Illumina HiSeq 4000. TCRdb ran its own pipeline on the public reads, namely fastp trimming at Q25 and MiXCR clone calling, and kept in-frame beta chains. The sample data list 4,000 to 6,500 clones, and 20% to 25% of these were observed just once. Around 16% of the sample belongs to the ten largest clones. Material: adjacent normal tissue. The source of these receptors is a female donor with papillary thyroid cancer or a benign thyroid nodule (not recorded which). Some clones in this sample may be carry-over from other donors' samples.

The chain couples TRBV5-1 to TRBJ1-1; no firm D call. CDR1 and CDR2 from the germline V gene are SGHRS and YFSETQ. The CDR3 totals 13 residues. Trimming pared 2 bases from V and 1 base from J, leaving 6 bases between. CDR3: CASSFGQNTEAFF. CDR3 nucleotide sequence: TGCGCCAGCAGCTTCGGGCAGAACACTGAAGCTTTCTTT.

In this sample, this clone is medium-sized. The gene calls are TRBV20-1 and TRBJ2-1; 9 positions match TRBD1. V shed 5 bases, J shed 9 bases, and the junction held 8 bases outside the gene matches. Germline lookup yields CDR1 DFQATT and CDR2 SNEGSKA (reference sequence). The CDR3 totals 13 residues. DNA for the CDR3: TGCAGTGCTGAACCGGGACAGGGAGGTGAGCAGTTCTTC. It yields the protein CSAEPGQGGEQFF.

This rearrangement joins TRBV28 to TRBJ1-1; 7 bases are a match to TRBD1. The germline V gene encodes CDR1 MDHEN and CDR2 SYDVKM. V gave up 10 bases and J gave up 1 base; unmatched junction bases: 9. The CDR3 runs to 14 residues. The CDR3 coding sequence is TGTGCCATCTATTCAGGGGGGGGGAACACTGAAGCTTTCTTT. Residues: CAIYSGGGNTEAFF.

The gene calls are TRBV5-1 and TRBJ2-1; perhaps TRBD2 as D (5 bases). The CDR3 has 16 residues. V lost 4 bases, J lost 0 bases, and 14 bases lay in between. Germline loops: CDR1 SGHRS, CDR2 YFSETQ. CDR3 nucleotide sequence: TGCGCCAGCAGCCCAATAGCGTTAAGCTCCTACAATGAGCAGTTCTTC. Amino acids: CASSPIALSSYNEQFF.

By share of the sample, this clone is medium-sized. The chain joins TRBV3-1 to TRBJ1-1; 7 bases agree with TRBD1. The length of the CDR3 is 15 residues. V gave up 3 bases and J gave up 2 bases; unmatched junction bases: 6. Per the germline V gene, CDR1 is LGHDT and CDR2 is YNNKEL (reference sequence). CDR3 sequence reads: CASSQTGSRNTEAFF. The CDR3 DNA sequence: TGTGCCAGCAGCCAGACAGGGTCGAGAAACACTGAAGCTTTCTTT.

In this sample, this clone turned up a few times. J is TRBJ1-5 and V is TRBV10-3, with D possibly TRBD1 on 5 matching bases. Looked up from germline, CDR1 is ENHRY and CDR2 is SYGVKD. The germline V and J ends were trimmed by 8 bases and 0 bases, with 11 bases remaining between them. The CDR3 has 14 amino acids. This chain's CDR3 is CAIGTGDSNQPQHF. Here the CDR3 DNA reads TGTGCCATCGGAACAGGCGATAGCAATCAGCCCCAGCATTTT.

The chain joins TRBV14 to TRBJ2-5, with 10 bases that match TRBD2. Germline V gene lookup returns CDR1 SGHDN and CDR2 FVKESK. The CDR3 covers 14 residues. J gave up 4 bases and V 4 bases, and 3 bases lay outside the gene matches. CDR3 in amino acids: CASSPGLAAETQYF. CDR3 nucleotides: TGTGCCAGCAGCCCTGGACTAGCGGCAGAGACCCAGTACTTC.

The gene calls are TRBV12-3 or TRBV12-4 and TRBJ2-2, with a weak D call TRBD1 (5 bases). V gave up 6 bases and J gave up 4 bases, with 12 bases separating them. The CDR3 totals 14 residues. The CDR3 DNA reads as TGTGCCAGCAGCCCTAGACAGATCACCGGGGAGCTGTTTTTT. It translates to CASSPRQITGELFF.

The chain has TRBV2 and TRBJ2-1, with 9 nucleotides matching TRBD2. Germline V gene data show CDR1 as SNHLY and CDR2 as FYNNEI. CDR3 length equals 15 residues. J gave up 8 bases and V 6 bases, and 11 bases lay outside the gene matches. The CDR3 coding sequence is TGTGCCAGCAGGGTAGCGGGAGCGGGGGGCCATGAGCAGTTCTTC. It codes for CASRVAGAGGHEQFF.

At least ten counts were recorded for this clone. This rearrangement joins TRBV7-9 to TRBJ1-5; 7 nucleotides align to TRBD1. Germline assignment: CDR1 SEHNR and CDR2 FQNEAQ (reference sequence). The trim removed 0 bases at V and 2 bases at J, leaving 4 bases unmatched. The CDR3 is 16 amino acids. The CDR3 DNA is TGTGCCAGCAGCTTAGCACAGGGGACTCGCAATCAGCCCCAGCATTTT. This sequence encodes CASSLAQGTRNQPQHF.

The rearrangement links TRBV20-1 to TRBJ2-5; 9 bases align to TRBD2. V gave up 0 bases and J gave up 2 bases; unmatched junction bases: 4. Germline lookup yields CDR1 DFQATT and CDR2 SNEGSKA (reference sequence). The CDR3 covers 15 residues. Written as DNA, the CDR3 is TGCAGTGCTAGAGATAGCGGGGGAGTACAAGAGACCCAGTACTTC. Amino acids: CSARDSGGVQETQYF.

By its share, this clone is medium-sized. The junction departs from germline at one end; a sequencing error may be responsible. The chain joins TRBV28 to TRBJ2-7; possibly TRBD2 for D (7 bases). CDR1 and CDR2 (germline): MDHEN, SYDVKM. The CDR3 has 12 residues. CDR3 coding DNA: TGTGCCAGCAGTTTTGGGGGGGGGCCGAGGCGGTTC. Its protein product is CASSFGGGPRRF.

This clone was recorded at least ten times. The chain has TRBV2 and TRBJ1-5, with a weak D call TRBD1 (6 bases). Germline-derived CDR1 and CDR2 are SNHLY and FYNNEI. V was clipped by 7 bases and J by 11 bases, with 15 bases between them. The CDR3 is made up of 12 amino acids. CDR3 residues: CASKRGGEAQHF. CDR3 in DNA: TGTGCCAGCAAGAGAGGGGGTGAGGCCCAGCATTTT.

In this sample, this clone turned up once. This chain uses TRBV13 with TRBJ1-2; 7 nucleotides agree with TRBD1. The CDR3 contains 14 residues. CDR1 PRHDT and CDR2 FYEKMQ come from the germline V gene (reference sequence). Germline trimming cut 1 base from V and 4 bases from J; bases unmatched to any gene: 3. The CDR3 sequence is CASSLDWDSYGYTF. In DNA, the CDR3 is TGTGCCAGCAGCTTAGATTGGGACAGCTATGGCTACACCTTC. Full variable domain (outside the CDR3, taken from reference TRBV13 and TRBJ1-2): AAGVIQSPRHLIKEKRETATLKCYPIPRHDTVYWYQQGPGQDPQFLISFYEKMQSDKGSIPDRFSAQQFSDYHSELNMSSLELGDSALYFCASSLDWDSYGYTFGSGTRLTVV.